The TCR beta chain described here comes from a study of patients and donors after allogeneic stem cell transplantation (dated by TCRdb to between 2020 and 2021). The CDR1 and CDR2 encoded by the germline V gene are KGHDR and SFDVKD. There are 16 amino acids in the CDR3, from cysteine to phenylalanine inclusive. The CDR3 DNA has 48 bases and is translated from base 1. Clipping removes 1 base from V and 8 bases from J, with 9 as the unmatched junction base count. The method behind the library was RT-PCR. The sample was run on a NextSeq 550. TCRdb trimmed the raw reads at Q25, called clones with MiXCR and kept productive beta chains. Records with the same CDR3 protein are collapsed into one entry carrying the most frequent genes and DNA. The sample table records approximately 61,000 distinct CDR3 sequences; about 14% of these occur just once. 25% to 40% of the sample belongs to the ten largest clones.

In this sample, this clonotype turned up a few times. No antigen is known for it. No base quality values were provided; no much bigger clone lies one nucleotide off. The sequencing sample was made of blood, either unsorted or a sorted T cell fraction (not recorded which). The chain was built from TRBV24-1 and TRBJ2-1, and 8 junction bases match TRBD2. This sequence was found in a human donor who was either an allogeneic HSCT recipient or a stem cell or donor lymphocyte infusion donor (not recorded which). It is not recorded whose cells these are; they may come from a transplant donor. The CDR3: CATSDLGSGAVDEQFF. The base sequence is TGTGCCACCAGTGATTTAGGTAGCGGGGCCGTCGATGAGCAGTTCTTC.